The 23 T cell receptor beta chains below come from one sample, sequenced in a study of T cell responses to AZD1222 COVID-19 vaccine. Method: immunoSEQ multiplex PCR; TCRdb's copy keeps in-frame clones and lacks some. The table records some 150,000 clones, roughly nine tenths of them present only once. The sequencing used peripheral blood, collected 28 days after the second AZD1222 dose. These TCRs come from an adult who received the AZD1222 COVID-19 vaccine.

The rearrangement links TRBV21-1 to TRBJ2-1. TRBV21-1 is flagged as a pseudogene. This CDR3 has 13 amino acids. CDR3 sequence: CASTRGASNEQFF. The DNA for the CDR3 is TGTGCCAGCACAAGAGGGGCGTCCAATGAGCAGTTCTTC.

The chain recombines TRBV5-1 with TRBJ2-2; D not certain. The germline gives CDR1 SGHRS, CDR2 YFSETQ. Trimming shortened V by 0 bases and J by 7 bases, and 10 bases separated the two germline ends. The CDR3 is 14 amino acids. For the CDR3, the DNA is TGCGCCAGCAGCTTGGAGCCCGCGGACGGGGAGCTGTTTTTT. It specifies CASSLEPADGELFF.

The chain couples TRBV28 to TRBJ1-2; 10 bases map to TRBD1. V lost 5 bases, J lost 4 bases, and 7 bases stayed unmatched. CDR1 and CDR2 (germline): MDHEN, SYDVKM. The CDR3 totals 15 residues. CDR3 bases: TGTGCCAGCAGTCCGGGACAGGGGTTTAGCTATGGCTACACCTTC. Translation gives CASSPGQGFSYGYTF.

The chain carries TRBV7-8 and TRBJ1-5; D ambiguous. V lost 2 bases and J lost 5, with 10 bases in between. The CDR3 is 14 residues long. From germline, CDR1 is SGHVS and CDR2 FQNEAQ. The DNA of the CDR3 is TGTGCCAGCAGCTTAAGGTTCCTGGATCAGCCCCAGCATTTT. Translation gives CASSLRFLDQPQHF.

The rearrangement links TRBV7-9 to TRBJ1-2; 12 bases are shared with TRBD1. This CDR3 region has 15 residues. V trimming: 5 bases; J trimming: 6 bases; junction bases outside the gene matches: 7. From germline, CDR1 is SEHNR and CDR2 FQNEAQ (reference sequence). CDR3 residues: CASSQPGQGADGYTF. The CDR3 nucleotides are TGTGCCAGCAGCCAACCGGGACAGGGGGCTGATGGCTACACCTTC.

The rearrangement links TRBV19 to TRBJ2-7; 11 bases agree with TRBD1. The CDR3 is 15 amino acids. The V gene end was trimmed by 5 bases and the J gene end by 1 base; junction bases not matched to a gene: 4. In germline, CDR1 is LNHDA, CDR2 SQIVND (reference sequence). In DNA, the CDR3 is TGTGCCAGTAGTGTGGGACAGGGGGTTTCCTACGAGCAGTACTTC. This translates into CASSVGQGVSYEQYF.

This clone came up once. The J gene is TRBJ1-2, the V gene TRBV27; D uncertain. The CDR3 extends over 13 amino acids. Trimming stripped 5 bases from V and 2 bases from J, with 9 bases between. The germline gives CDR1 MNHEY, CDR2 SMNVEV (reference sequence). The CDR3 loop reads CASSPRVNYGYTF. CDR3 nucleotide sequence: TGTGCCAGCAGTCCCCGGGTCAACTATGGCTACACCTTC.

V gene TRBV5-3 combines with J gene TRBJ2-2, with TRBD2 matching over 10 bases. TRBV5-3 is designated an ORF whose function remains uncertain. This CDR3 contains 16 residues. With 3 bases clipped from V and 6 bases from J, the junction kept 8 bases outside the gene matches. The CDR3 coding sequence is TGTGCCAGAAGCTGGGGTCAGCGGGAGGGCCCCGGGGAGCTGTTTTTT. Translating it yields CARSWGQREGPGELFF.

The chain combines TRBV30 with TRBJ1-5, with D possibly being TRBD1 (6 bases). V lost 5 bases to trimming and J lost 4 bases, with 18 bases between them. Per germline, CDR1 GTSNPN and CDR2 SVGIG (reference sequence). The CDR3 extends over 15 amino acids. The CDR3 coding sequence is TGTGCCTGGGGCCCAAGGGGGAAGGGGAATCAGCCCCAGCATTTT. Translation gives CAWGPRGKGNQPQHF.

The J gene is TRBJ1-4, the V gene TRBV6-5; D unclear. Trimming cost V 5 bases and J 0 bases, with 10 bases left between them. The CDR3 consists of 15 residues. Germline values: CDR1 MNHEY, CDR2 SVGAGI. In DNA form, the CDR3 reads TGTGCCAGCAGTCGGTGGGATACAACTAATGAAAAACTGTTTTTT. Amino acids: CASSRWDTTNEKLFF.

CDR3 coding DNA: TGTGCCAGCAGTGAGCCAGGGGACGGCTACACCTTC. Translation: CASSEPGDGYTF. The V call is TRBV6-1, the J call TRBJ1-2, with D possibly being TRBD1 (6 bases). Germline V gene data show CDR1 as MNHNS and CDR2 as SASEGT. Deletions cut 3 bases from V and 8 bases from J, with 10 bases between. This CDR3 is built from 12 residues.

V gene TRBV3-1 (or the pseudogene TRBV3-2) combines with J gene TRBJ1-2; TRBD1 might be the D (5 bases). CDR1 is LGHDT and CDR2 is YNNKEL in the germline V gene (reference sequence). V lost 3 bases, J lost 0 bases, and 5 bases lay in between. This CDR3 is 13 amino acids long. CDR3 residues: CASSQGANYGYTF. Here the CDR3 DNA reads TGTGCCAGCAGCCAGGGGGCTAACTATGGCTACACCTTC.

The chain couples TRBV27 to TRBJ2-6; 7 bases map to TRBD1. Germline V gives CDR1 MNHEY, CDR2 SMNVEV (reference sequence). V lost 5 bases, J lost 0 bases, and 10 bases stayed unmatched. This CDR3 is 18 amino acids long. The DNA of the CDR3 is TGTGCCAGCAGTACCCGACAGGGTTGGAGCTCTGGGGCCAACGTCCTGACTTTC. Its protein is CASSTRQGWSSGANVLTF.

The DNA of the CDR3 is TGTGCCAGCAGCCAACACGGACTAGCGGGACCCTATTCCTACAATGAGCAGTTCTTC. This translates into CASSQHGLAGPYSYNEQFF. J is TRBJ2-1 and V is TRBV13, with 12 bases identical to TRBD2. The CDR3 sequence is 19 residues long. With V trimmed by 5 bases and J by 1 base, 12 bases remained unmatched. CDR1 PRHDT and CDR2 FYEKMQ come from the germline V gene (reference sequence).

V gene TRBV19 combines with J gene TRBJ2-1, with TRBD2 identical over 13 bases. CDR1 and CDR2 (germline): LNHDA, SQIVND (reference sequence). The CDR3 covers 16 residues. V lost 1 base and J lost 8; bases outside the gene matches: 5. The DNA of the CDR3 is TGTGCCAGTAGTATAGGGTCGGGACTAGCGGGATATGAGCAGTTCTTC. This translates into CASSIGSGLAGYEQFF.

This clone has only a few counts. The genes are TRBV16 and TRBJ2-7, with 9 nucleotides matching TRBD1. V shed 4 bases, J shed 2 bases, and the junction held 3 bases outside the gene matches. Germline V gene data show CDR1 as KGHSY and CDR2 as FQNENV. The CDR3 runs 14 residues. This CDR3 reads CASSRDRAPYEQYF. The CDR3 DNA reads as TGTGCCAGCAGCCGGGACAGGGCCCCCTACGAGCAGTACTTC.

The J gene is TRBJ1-5, the V gene TRBV19; no clear D gene. Trimming removed 5 bases from V and 7 bases from J, with 9 bases in between. This CDR3 spans 12 amino acids. Per the germline V gene, CDR1 is LNHDA and CDR2 is SQIVND (reference sequence). CDR3 sequence (DNA): TGTGCCAGTAGTCCAACAACGCAGCCCCAGCATTTT. Residues: CASSPTTQPQHF.

V gene TRBV29-1 combines with J gene TRBJ1-1; the D is unclear. V lost 8 bases and J lost 6, with 19 bases in between. Looked up from germline, CDR1 is SQVTM and CDR2 is ANQGSEA. The CDR3 contains 13 residues. The CDR3 region is CSSEPGSVAEAFF. In nucleotides, the CDR3 is TGCAGCTCGGAACCCGGGTCCGTGGCTGAAGCTTTCTTT.

The chain couples TRBV7-8 to TRBJ2-1; TRBD1 matches at 7 bases. The length of the CDR3 is 15 residues. Germline loops: CDR1 SGHVS, CDR2 FQNEAQ. The ends lost 4 bases at V and 0 bases at J; junction bases unmatched: 3. The CDR3 is CASSSQGVSYNEQFF. CDR3 bases: TGTGCCAGCAGCTCCCAGGGGGTCTCCTACAATGAGCAGTTCTTC. The complete variable domain, with remaining parts taken from reference TRBV7-8 and TRBJ2-1, reads GAGVSQSPRYKVAKRGQDVALRCDPISGHVSLFWYQQALGQGPEFLTYFQNEAQLDKSGLPSDRFFAERPEGSVSTLKIQRTQQEDSAVYLCASSSQGVSYNEQFFGPGTRLTVL.

This clone was found a few times. The chain couples TRBV3-1 (or the pseudogene TRBV3-2) to TRBJ2-1; 10 bases map to TRBD2. Trimming at V came to 4 bases and at J to 7 bases, leaving 7 bases not matched to a gene. The CDR3 sequence is 15 residues long. Looked up from germline, CDR1 is LGHDT and CDR2 is YNNKEL (reference sequence). The CDR3 sequence is CASSLYAAGGNEQFF. CDR3 bases: TGTGCCAGCAGCCTCTACGCAGCGGGAGGGAATGAGCAGTTCTTC.

The V and J genes are TRBV11-3 and TRBJ2-7; the match to TRBD1 covers 8 bases. The CDR3 is 15 amino acids. Germline V CDR1 and CDR2: SGHNT, YENEEA. Unmatched junction bases numbered 9, after V lost 4 bases and J lost 4 bases. The CDR3 DNA reads as TGTGCCAGCAGCTCCGGGGGCGGACAGGGATACGAGCAGTACTTC. Protein sequence: CASSSGGGQGYEQYF.

J is TRBJ1-1 and V is TRBV11-2; 7 positions match TRBD1. From germline, CDR1 is SGHAT and CDR2 FQNNGV. CDR3 length equals 16 residues. V lost 5 bases, J lost 0 bases, and 9 bases stayed unmatched. CDR3 sequence reads: CASSLGGTVMNTEAFF. The CDR3 bases are TGTGCCAGCAGCCTGGGCGGGACAGTGATGAACACTGAAGCTTTCTTT.

V gene TRBV5-1 combines with J gene TRBJ1-6, with a weak D call TRBD1 (6 bases). V was cut by 0 bases and J by 6 bases, with 7 bases left in between. This CDR3 has 14 amino acids. Germline lookup yields CDR1 SGHRS and CDR2 YFSETQ. The CDR3 DNA reads TGCGCCAGCAGCTTGGCAGGGGTTAATTCACCCCTCCACTTT. This translates into CASSLAGVNSPLHF.